A single TCR beta chain is shown here with its context. This table comes from immunoSEQ multiplex PCR, and its TCRdb copy is limited to in-frame clones, with some not included. The sample carries hundreds of thousands of clones, almost 97% recorded once. The V and J ends lost 4 bases and 10 bases respectively, with 26 bases between them. The germline CDR1 and CDR2 sequences are MDHEN and SYDVKM. The CDR3 extends over 17 amino acids. These data are taken from a study of shared clonotypes between healthy human individuals. The sequencing input was naive CD4+ T cells sorted from blood. Subset denoted: CD45RA+ positively selected. This sequence was found in a woman in her thirties in good health. V gene TRBV28 combines with J gene TRBJ2-1; D assignment may be TRBD1 or TRBD2 (6 bases each). The CDR3 region has the DNA TGTGCCAGCAGTTCAACGCCGTGGGGGGCGGGAAATTGGGAGCAGTTCTTC. This sequence encodes CASSSTPWGAGNWEQFF. The full variable domain, rest sourced from reference TRBV28 and TRBJ2-1, is DVKVTQSSRYLVKRTGEKVFLECVQDMDHENMFWYRQDPGLGLRLIYFSYDVKMKEKGDIPEGYSVSREKKERFSLILESASTNQTSMYLCASSSTPWGAGNWEQFFGPGTRLTVL.